This TCR beta chain was identified in a study of radiotherapy plus CTLA-4 blockade in lung cancer. The study, taken as a whole, reports: Once radiotherapy plus ipilimumab had been given, TCR clones derived from tumor expanded in blood. According to reports, early shifts in blood T cell clones, alongside interferon-beta, forecast response most accurately.

Sequencing was performed with immunoSEQ multiplex PCR; in TCRdb, only in-frame clones are kept and a portion is missing. Here the sample spans some 60,000 clones, more than 60% being singletons. With regard to this clone: Its antigen is still unknown.

Per the germline V gene, CDR1 is SGHTS and CDR2 is YDEGEE. The CDR3 is made up of 16 amino acids. V was shortened by 6 bases and J by 1 base, with 17 bases between the two germline ends. The rearrangement links TRBV5-8 to TRBJ1-5; D might be TRBD1 (6 bases). Sequencing used peripheral blood, obtained from a patient treated with radiotherapy plus ipilimumab. The TCR sequence derives from a human donor with non-small cell lung cancer who had a partial response to radiotherapy plus ipilimumab. The CDR3 bases are TGTGCCAGCAACAAAGGGGGGGGCGGAAGCAATCAGCCCCAGCATTTT. Amino acid sequence: CASNKGGGGSNQPQHF.